This T cell receptor beta chain was observed in a study of blood T cell repertoires in COVID-19. The overall study: Collection of acute and convalescent COVID-19 samples took place in the United States, Italy and Spain. T cells, B-cell-depleted T cells, or PBMCs provided the cDNA or gDNA that served as material.

As processed by the authors: Estimation of nucleated cell counts was performed using reference gene primer amplification. The data were produced by immunoSEQ multiplex PCR, yet TCRdb's version contains in-frame clones alone and is incomplete. The V and J calls and clone size are taken from that table; D and trimming were inferred from the DNA. Of 150,000 to 200,000 clones in the sample, roughly 77% were seen once. The V gene's germline CDR1 is LGHDT and CDR2 YNNKEL (reference sequence). The CDR3 covers 14 residues. V was shortened by 3 bases and J by 5 bases, with 13 bases between the two germline ends.

The receptor comes from a man between 65 and 85 years old with active or convalescent COVID-19. This chain uses TRBV3-1 (or the pseudogene TRBV3-2) with TRBJ2-5; TRBD2 might be the D (5 bases). Sequencing input: peripheral blood. CDR3 coding DNA: TGTGCCAGCAGCCATCACCCGGAGGAGGAGACCCAGTACTTC. Encoded protein: CASSHHPEEETQYF.